These T cell receptor beta chains were read from a single sample in a study of regulatory T cells in long-lasting Graves disease. TCRdb processed the multiplex PCR reads anew with MiXCR; each CDR3 protein has one entry. The sample lists about 440,000 distinct CDR3 sequences; about 16% were seen once. This sample was shared with a second study, whose subject was T cells in Graves' hyperthyroidism and ophthalmopathy.

The sequenced sample was peripheral blood mononuclear cells (PBMCs), obtained at new diagnosis, from a patient treated with antithyroid drugs. All receptors come from a woman aged 25 to 39 with Graves disease. The CDR3 runs from the conserved cysteine through the conserved F or W. D genes are given only for firm matches. Size is omitted from some rows. Given values are once, few, many or a class for expanded clones.

.	TRBV2	TRBJ1-1	many	CASSGPGEAFF	TGTGCCAGCAGTGGACCCGGGGAAGCTTTCTTT
.	TRBV20-1	TRBJ2-3	.	CSARGPNTDTQYF	TGCAGTGCTAGAGGGCCCAACACAGATACGCAGTATTTT
TRBD2	TRBV20-1	TRBJ2-5	.	CSARKTSGRGETQYF	TGCAGTGCTAGGAAGACTAGCGGGAGAGGGGAGACCCAGTACTTC
TRBD1	TRBV5-4	TRBJ1-1	many	CASSSLTGANTEAFF	TGTGCCAGCAGCTCCTTGACAGGGGCGAACACTGAAGCTTTCTTT
.	TRBV12-5	TRBJ1-2	.	CASGLDNYGYTF	TGTGCTAGTGGTTTGGATAACTATGGCTACACCTTC
.	TRBV7-2	TRBJ1-1	.	CASSLGLGSEAFF	TGTGCCAGCAGCTTAGGATTAGGAAGCGAAGCTTTCTTT
.	TRBV6-5	TRBJ1-2	many	CASSSPRVKAWYGYTF	TGTGCCAGCAGTTCACCCCGCGTGAAGGCCTGGTATGGCTACACCTTC
TRBD2	TRBV20-1	TRBJ2-7	.	CSARSQAAGYEQYF	TGCAGTGCTAGATCGCAGGCAGCGGGGTACGAGCAGTACTTC
.	TRBV9	TRBJ1-2	few	CASSGPDSNYGYTF	TGTGCCAGCAGCGGCCCCGACAGCAACTATGGCTACACCTTC
.	TRBV5-1	TRBJ2-1	many	CASSFGADPHNEQFF	TGCGCCAGCAGCTTCGGGGCAGACCCTCACAATGAGCAGTTCTTC
.	TRBV6-6	TRBJ2-7	.	CASSYGGGNEQYF	TGTGCCAGCAGTTATGGCGGGGGCAACGAGCAGTACTTC
TRBD1	TRBV5-1	TRBJ2-2	few	CASSSDPGGPGELFF	TGCGCCAGCAGCTCCGACCCAGGGGGCCCCGGGGAGCTGTTTTTT
.	TRBV20-1	TRBJ1-1	few	CSAIPGMNTEAFF	TGCAGTGCTATTCCTGGTATGAACACTGAAGCTTTCTTT
.	TRBV24-1	TRBJ1-1	many	CATSDLGGYEAFF	TGTGCCACCAGTGATTTGGGCGGATATGAAGCTTTCTTT
.	TRBV9	TRBJ2-1	many	CASSVLPPGRDYNEQFF	TGTGCCAGCAGCGTCCTCCCACCGGGACGGGACTACAATGAGCAGTTCTTC